The 21 T cell receptor beta chains given below trace back to one sample, sequenced in a study of memory CD4+ T cells and cytomegalovirus serostatus. Generated by immunoSEQ multiplex PCR, the TCRdb table keeps only in-frame clones and is missing some. The table has approximately 50,000 clones, over 65% seen once. Single viable CD3+CD4+CD8-CD45RO+ cells were sorted as the memory CD4+ T cells. The sequenced material came from memory CD4+ T cells from blood. The receptor set was obtained from an adult in good health and CMV-seropositive.

As concerns this clone: This sample includes further DNA sequences coding for the same CDR3. The chain uses TRBV28 and TRBJ1-2; D remains unclear. Germline loops: CDR1 MDHEN, CDR2 SYDVKM. V was trimmed by 6 bases and J by 2 bases, leaving 4 bases between them. The length of the CDR3 is 11 residues. This CDR3 reads CASSSNYGYTF. Here the CDR3 DNA reads TGTGCCAGCAGCTCAAACTATGGCTACACCTTC.

This chain uses TRBV4-3 with TRBJ2-7; no clear D gene. This CDR3 spans 15 amino acids. Trimming took off 1 base at V and 7 bases at J, with 17 bases between the two ends. From germline, CDR1 is LGHNA and CDR2 YSLEER. The CDR3 loop reads CASSQGRTPVGEQYF. CDR3 in DNA: TGCGCCAGCAGCCAAGGTCGAACTCCTGTCGGTGAGCAGTACTTC.

The chain joins TRBV2 to TRBJ2-3, with TRBD1 matching over 11 bases. This CDR3 has 15 residues. Looked up from germline, CDR1 is SNHLY and CDR2 is FYNNEI. After removal of 4 bases from V and 3 bases from J, the junction contained 3 bases not matched to a gene. For the CDR3, the DNA is TGTGCCAGCAGTGCAGGGACAGGGGGAACAGATACGCAGTATTTT. It specifies CASSAGTGGTDTQYF.

The genes are TRBV5-1 and TRBJ2-7, with no clear D. The CDR3 totals 14 residues. V shed 5 bases and J shed 0 bases, with 12 bases lying between them. The germline V gene encodes CDR1 SGHRS and CDR2 YFSETQ. DNA for the CDR3: TGCGCCAGCAGTAAACAGACCAGCTCCTACGAGCAGTACTTC. Amino acid sequence: CASSKQTSSYEQYF.

The CDR3 sequence: CASTNRAGGDQPQHF. CDR3 DNA: TGTGCCAGCACCAACCGCGCAGGGGGAGATCAGCCCCAGCATTTT. The chain uses TRBV6-6 and TRBJ1-5; TRBD1 matches 7 bases. Trimming removed 7 bases from V and 5 bases from J; junction bases left unmatched: 11. Germline V CDR1 and CDR2: MNHNY, SVGAGI (reference sequence). There are 15 residues in the CDR3.

This clone turned up a few times. CDR3 sequence: CASSLGRTSGSEQFF. The CDR3 DNA reads as TGCGCCAGCAGCTTGGGCCGGACTAGCGGGTCTGAGCAGTTCTTC. This sequence joins TRBV5-1 and TRBJ2-1, with TRBD2 identical over 11 bases. The CDR3 spans 15 residues. Germline CDR1 reads SGHRS; CDR2 reads YFSETQ. J gave up 9 bases and V 0 bases, and 5 bases lay outside the gene matches.

The rearrangement links TRBV11-3 to TRBJ1-6, with D perhaps TRBD1 (6 bases). Deletions cut 0 bases from V and 6 bases from J, with 15 bases between. Germline V gives CDR1 SGHNT, CDR2 YENEEA. The CDR3 is 17 amino acids. Here the CDR3 DNA reads TGTGCCAGCAGCTTAGATCAAGGGGGGCAGTTTAATTCACCCCTCCACTTT. It encodes CASSLDQGGQFNSPLHF.

V usage is TRBV6-6 and J usage is TRBJ1-2; 8 positions agree with TRBD1. Germline V gene lookup returns CDR1 MNHNY and CDR2 SVGAGI (reference sequence). This CDR3 is 16 amino acids long. The V segment lost 6 bases and the J segment 3 bases; nucleotides outside the gene matches: 12. Here the CDR3 DNA reads TGTGCCAGCAGCCTTTCCGGAAGACAGGGGCACTATGGCTACACCTTC. Its protein is CASSLSGRQGHYGYTF.

The chain is built from TRBV7-2 and TRBJ2-7; 10 nucleotides match TRBD2. This CDR3 region has 14 residues. V gave up 1 base and J gave up 6 bases; unmatched junction bases: 3. CDR1 is SGHTA and CDR2 is FQGNSA in the germline V gene. Here the CDR3 DNA reads TGTGCCAGCAGCTTAGGTAGCGGGAGGAGCGAGCAGTACTTC. This translates into CASSLGSGRSEQYF.

The chain has TRBV29-1 and TRBJ1-4; D remains unclear. The CDR3 runs 13 residues. V lost 6 bases and J 8 bases, leaving 16 bases between the germline ends. CDR1 and CDR2 from the germline V gene are SQVTM and ANQGSEA. The CDR3 loop is CSVALGVGEKLFF. The CDR3 bases are TGCAGCGTGGCCCTCGGGGTCGGAGAAAAACTGTTTTTT.

The CDR3 loop reads CASSSSGQRQYF. As DNA, the CDR3 is TGTGCCAGCAGCTCCAGTGGACAGCGACAGTATTTT. The chain recombines TRBV7-2 with TRBJ2-3; D might be TRBD1 (6 bases). The germline V gene has CDR1 SGHTA and CDR2 FQGNSA. There are 12 residues in the CDR3. V dropped 4 bases and J dropped 12 bases, with 14 bases sitting between them.

The chain couples TRBV5-5 to TRBJ2-1; 7 bases line up with TRBD2. Per the germline V gene, CDR1 is SGHKS and CDR2 is YYEKEE (reference sequence). This CDR3 contains 14 residues. The J segment lost 13 bases and the V segment lost 0 bases, leaving 10 bases of the junction unmatched. This CDR3 reads CASSLVYGWEGQFF. CDR3 nucleotide sequence: TGTGCCAGCAGCTTGGTCTATGGTTGGGAGGGCCAGTTCTTC.

This clone was recorded once. This chain links TRBV6-1 with TRBJ2-6; D may be TRBD2 (6 bases). This CDR3 is 15 amino acids long. V was cut by 11 bases and J by 4 bases, with 18 bases left in between. Germline CDR1 is MNHNS and CDR2 is SASEGT. CDR3 DNA sequence: TGTGCCGGAGGAGGGTGGCCGGGGGGGGCCAACGTCCTGACTTTC. Residues: CAGGGWPGGANVLTF.

This chain joins TRBV19 and TRBJ1-5; 8 bases match TRBD1. The V and J ends lost 7 bases and 5 bases, in that order; junction bases with no gene match: 10. Per the germline V gene, CDR1 is LNHDA and CDR2 is SQIVND (reference sequence). This CDR3 has 15 residues. As DNA, the CDR3 is TGTGCCAGTAAGTCCGGGACAGGCGCTTATCAGCCCCAGCATTTT. Protein sequence: CASKSGTGAYQPQHF.

V and J are TRBV9 and TRBJ1-2; possibly TRBD1 for D (5 bases). Germline V gene sequence: CDR1 SGDLS, CDR2 YYNGEE. The V gene lost 4 bases and the J gene lost 2 bases, with 12 bases spanning the gap. The CDR3 consists of 14 residues. CDR3 DNA: TGTGCCAGCAGCTCGTCCACAGGCAACTATGGCTACACCTTC. Protein sequence: CASSSSTGNYGYTF.

The chain carries TRBV30 and TRBJ2-7; 10 nucleotides agree with TRBD2. This CDR3 contains 14 residues. Unmatched junction bases numbered 10, after V lost 5 bases and J lost 6 bases. Germline CDR1 and CDR2: GTSNPN and SVGIG (reference sequence). The CDR3 DNA is TGTGCCTGGGCCCGGGGCCTAGCGGGAGTCGAGCAGTACTTC. Its translation is CAWARGLAGVEQYF.

This rearrangement joins TRBV12-5 to TRBJ2-3; 10 positions match TRBD2. The CDR3 extends over 16 amino acids. V dropped 3 bases and J dropped 3; count of bases not matched to a gene: 6. From germline, CDR1 is LGHNT and CDR2 FRNRAP. Written as DNA, the CDR3 is TGTGCTAGTGGTTTCGGGACTAGCGCCGGAACAGATACGCAGTATTTT. Its translation is CASGFGTSAGTDTQYF.

This clone came up many times. The CDR3 DNA follows: TGTGCCCTATCCAGGGGCACTGAAGCTTTCTTT. Translating it yields CALSRGTEAFF. The V gene is TRBV30, the J gene TRBJ1-1, with a weak D call TRBD1 (6 bases). Trimming stripped 8 bases from V and 4 bases from J, with 11 bases between. Per the germline V gene, CDR1 is GTSNPN and CDR2 is SVGIG (reference sequence). The CDR3 covers 11 residues.

This clone has a handful of counts. The chain joins TRBV11-2 to TRBJ2-1; D may be TRBD2 (7 bases). Germline lookup yields CDR1 SGHAT and CDR2 FQNNGV. Trimming pared 4 bases from V and 7 bases from J, leaving 14 bases between. This CDR3 contains 14 residues. Written as DNA, the CDR3 is TGTGCCAGCAGCTCGTTGGGGGGGCATAATGAGCAGTTCTTC. It yields the protein CASSSLGGHNEQFF.

Regarding this clone: Other DNA sequences from this sample encode an identical CDR3 as well. The chain links TRBV5-6 to TRBJ2-7, with D unclear. In germline, CDR1 is SGHDT, CDR2 YYEEEE. The CDR3 is 14 residues long. Between the trimmed V and J ends, which lost 1 base and 2 bases, there was a span of 10 bases. In DNA, the CDR3 is TGTGCCAGCAGCTTGCTGGGTCTGCCCTACGAGCAGTACTTC. This sequence encodes CASSLLGLPYEQYF.

The gene calls are TRBV6-1 and TRBJ2-1; D gene uncertain. The CDR3 extends over 12 amino acids. Trimming removed 5 bases at V and 9 bases at J, with 11 bases between. Per germline, CDR1 MNHNS and CDR2 SASEGT. CDR3 residues: CASSPHWGEQFF. DNA of the CDR3: TGTGCCAGCAGTCCACACTGGGGTGAGCAGTTCTTC.